The T cell receptor beta chain described here comes from a study of blood T cells in healthy people across ages. Findings and caveats of the study: Estimates of total diversity, which came from one million sequenced T cells, were considered to be underestimates.

It was with a sample-barcoded 5' primer and a J-beta primer mix that a second PCR of about 6 to 12 cycles was run. Every single cDNA molecule received a tag from a template-switch adaptor with 12 random nucleotides. TCRdb independently ran MiXCR on the 5' RACE reads; one entry per CDR3 protein. The table has about 1,800,000 distinct CDR3 sequences, 28% seen once. On this clonotype itself: What it binds is not known.

The TCR sequence derives from a woman aged 25 to 39 in good health. The sample was blood.

In nucleotides, the CDR3 is TGCGCCAGCAGCCAAGATATCCCCATGGGGGATTCGCCGATACTTCACTATGGCTACACCTTC. As protein: CASSQDIPMGDSPILHYGYTF. This chain connects TRBV4-3 to TRBJ1-2; D is possibly TRBD1 (5 bases). Per germline, CDR1 LGHNA and CDR2 YSLEER. Trimming pared 0 bases from V and 3 bases from J, leaving 29 bases between. This CDR3 comprises 21 residues.